The 20 T cell receptor beta chains given below trace back to one sample, sequenced in a study of blood T cell repertoires in COVID-19. Assay used: immunoSEQ multiplex PCR; TCRdb lists only in-frame clones, some missing. This repertoire shows 190,000 or so clones, 85% found once; its top ten account for 0.85% to 0.95%. Sequencing used peripheral blood. All receptors derive from a man aged 60 to 75 with COVID-19, enrolled during active disease.

V and J are TRBV28 and TRBJ1-3; 9 nucleotides match TRBD1. CDR3 length: 15 amino acids. J lost 4 bases, V lost 3 bases, and 4 bases had no gene match. Germline V gene data show CDR1 as MDHEN and CDR2 as SYDVKM. This CDR3 is CASSLGTGIGNTIYF. The CDR3 DNA follows: TGTGCCAGCAGTTTGGGGACAGGGATCGGAAACACCATATATTTT.

This clone appeared a single time. This sequence joins TRBV5-8 and TRBJ2-1, with a possible D match to TRBD1 (6 bases). V lost 3 bases, J lost 5 bases, and 15 bases lay in between. CDR1 and CDR2 (germline): SGHTS, YDEGEE. The CDR3 is 15 amino acids. This chain's CDR3 is CASSSGPGTHNEQFF. The CDR3 region has the DNA TGTGCCAGCAGCTCGGGTCCTGGGACACACAATGAGCAGTTCTTC. The entire variable domain, with the rest obtained from reference TRBV5-8 and TRBJ2-1, is as follows: EAGVTQSPTHLIKTRGQQATLRCSPISGHTSVYWYQQALGLGLQFLLWYDEGEERNRGNFPPRFSGRQFPNYSSELNVNALELEDSALYLCASSSGPGTHNEQFFGPGTRLTVL.

This chain links TRBV15 with TRBJ1-2; no clear D gene. Germline-derived CDR1 and CDR2 are LNHNV and YYDKDF (reference sequence). This CDR3 spans 13 amino acids. V was clipped by 0 bases and J by 6 bases, with 8 bases between them. The CDR3 nucleotides are TGTGCCACCAGCAGAGATTCGACTGATGGCTACACCTTC. Translation gives CATSRDSTDGYTF.

V and J are TRBV30 and TRBJ1-3; D gene ambiguous. This CDR3 is 13 amino acids long. Per germline, CDR1 GTSNPN and CDR2 SVGIG (reference sequence). V was trimmed by 6 bases and J by 0 bases, leaving 9 bases between them. As DNA, the CDR3 is TGTGCCTGTGAGAGAGGCTCTGGAAACACCATATATTTT. Encoded protein: CACERGSGNTIYF.

Comments on this clone: The sample contains more than one DNA sequence encoding this CDR3. J is TRBJ1-2 and V is TRBV5-1; D possibly corresponds to TRBD1 (5 bases). The V and J ends lost 0 bases and 4 bases respectively, with 10 bases between them. There are 14 residues in the CDR3. Germline assignment: CDR1 SGHRS and CDR2 YFSETQ. The chain's CDR3 is CASSLGQGTYGYTF. CDR3 sequence (DNA): TGCGCCAGCAGCTTGGGCCAGGGAACCTATGGCTACACCTTC.

This rearrangement joins TRBV4-1 to TRBJ1-4; TRBD1 matches at 10 bases. Germline V lookup: CDR1 MGHRA, CDR2 YSYEKL. Germline trimming cut 1 base from V and 6 bases from J; bases unmatched to any gene: 2. There are 15 residues in the CDR3. In nucleotides, the CDR3 is TGCGCCAGCAGCCAAGGACAGGGGGCTCATGAAAAACTGTTTTTT. Amino acid sequence: CASSQGQGAHEKLFF.

This clone showed up just a few times. The V gene is TRBV3-1 (or the pseudogene TRBV3-2), the J gene TRBJ1-5; D possibly corresponds to TRBD1 (5 bases). The CDR3 is 15 residues long. Trimming pared 5 bases from V and 6 bases from J, leaving 17 bases between. Germline V CDR1 and CDR2: LGHDT, YNNKEL (reference sequence). The CDR3 reads CASSLNGGPTQPQHF. Written as DNA, the CDR3 is TGTGCCAGCAGCTTAAACGGGGGTCCCACTCAGCCCCAGCATTTT.

V is TRBV7-2 and J is TRBJ1-4; D uncertain. The V and J ends lost 1 base and 0 bases respectively, with 12 bases between them. Germline-derived CDR1 and CDR2 are SGHTA and FQGNSA. The CDR3 sequence is 17 residues long. CDR3 residues: CASSLGGIYATNEKLFF. DNA for the CDR3: TGTGCCAGCAGCTTAGGCGGCATATATGCAACTAATGAAAAACTGTTTTTT.

This clone was observed a single time. The rearrangement uses TRBV4-3 and TRBJ1-6; possibly TRBD1 for D (6 bases). From germline, CDR1 is LGHNA and CDR2 YSLEER. The CDR3 is 19 residues long. Trimming stripped 4 bases from V and 7 bases from J, with 26 bases between. DNA of the CDR3: TGCGCCAGCAGCCCCCCCCAGGGGCTCCCGGCCCTTCACAATTCACCCCTCCACTTT. It encodes CASSPPQGLPALHNSPLHF.

The chain carries TRBV4-3 and TRBJ2-3, with D unresolved. Looked up from germline, CDR1 is LGHNA and CDR2 is YSLEER. V lost 0 bases, J lost 5 bases, and 6 bases lay in between. The CDR3 covers 13 residues. The CDR3: CASSQDQIDTQYF. CDR3 DNA sequence: TGCGCCAGCAGCCAAGATCAGATAGATACGCAGTATTTT.

The rearrangement uses TRBV11-1 and TRBJ1-5; D gene unclear. Per the germline V gene, CDR1 is SGHAT and CDR2 is FQDESV (reference sequence). The CDR3 is 15 residues long. V was shortened by 1 base and J by 1 base, with 8 bases between the two germline ends. DNA of the CDR3: TGTGCCAGCAGCTTAGTGGCGGGGAGCAATCAGCCCCAGCATTTT. Translation gives CASSLVAGSNQPQHF. Together with reference TRBV11-1 and TRBJ1-5, the CDR3 gives the full variable domain: EAEVAQSPRYKITEKSQAVAFWCDPISGHATLYWYRQILGQGPELLVQFQDESVVDDSQLPKDRFSAERLKGVDSTLKIQPAELGDSAMYLCASSLVAGSNQPQHFGDGTRLSIL.

The V gene is TRBV28, the J gene TRBJ1-2; 9 bases fit TRBD1. The CDR3 sequence is 15 residues long. V shed 4 bases and J 2 bases; nucleotides not matched to a gene: 5. The germline V gene has CDR1 MDHEN and CDR2 SYDVKM. CDR3 sequence (DNA): TGTGCCAGCAGTTCGGGAGGGACAGGGAACTATGGCTACACCTTC. Translation: CASSSGGTGNYGYTF.

The V and J genes are TRBV29-1 and TRBJ1-1, with 8 bases that match TRBD1. CDR3 length equals 13 residues. With V trimmed by 6 bases and J by 1 base, 4 bases remained unmatched. CDR1 and CDR2 (germline): SQVTM, ANQGSEA. The CDR3 DNA follows: TGCAGCGTGAGACAGGGGACGAACACTGAAGCTTTCTTT. Translating gives CSVRQGTNTEAFF.

DNA of the CDR3: TGTGCCAGCAGCCCCCAGGGGGATCAGCCCCAGCATTTT. It encodes CASSPQGDQPQHF. The gene calls are TRBV7-2 and TRBJ1-5, with 7 nucleotides matching TRBD1. Germline values: CDR1 SGHTA, CDR2 FQGNSA. V shed 5 bases and J 5 bases; nucleotides not matched to a gene: 3. The CDR3 spans 13 residues.

The chain is built from TRBV5-1 and TRBJ1-3; D not resolved. The germline V gene has CDR1 SGHRS and CDR2 YFSETQ. Trimming cost V 0 bases and J 3 bases, with 16 bases left between them. The CDR3 is 17 residues long. The CDR3 spells CASSLAPGILGGNTIYF. In DNA, the CDR3 is TGCGCCAGCAGCTTGGCCCCGGGGATTCTAGGTGGAAACACCATATATTTT.

The chain recombines TRBV7-2 with TRBJ2-3, with 12 nucleotides matching TRBD2. J lost 0 bases, V lost 2 bases, and 6 bases had no gene match. CDR1 and CDR2 from the germline V gene are SGHTA and FQGNSA. The CDR3 is made up of 18 amino acids. The CDR3 reads CASSLSASGRGSTDTQYF. DNA for the CDR3: TGTGCCAGCAGCTTATCCGCTAGCGGGAGGGGGAGCACAGATACGCAGTATTTT.

The chain links TRBV10-2 to TRBJ2-2; tentatively, D is TRBD2 (6 bases). V was cut by 7 bases and J by 0 bases, with 9 bases left in between. CDR1 is WSHSY, CDR2 SAAADI, per germline. The CDR3 is 14 amino acids. This chain's CDR3 is CASMGLANTGELFF. CDR3 nucleotides: TGCGCCAGCATGGGACTTGCGAACACCGGGGAGCTGTTTTTT.

The CDR3 region has the DNA TGTGCCAGCAGCGTAGGAGCAGGGGCTTTCTCTGGAAACACCATATATTTT. This sequence encodes CASSVGAGAFSGNTIYF. The chain employs TRBV9 and TRBJ1-3; D perhaps matches TRBD1 (6 bases). Germline V CDR1 and CDR2: SGDLS, YYNGEE. The CDR3 loop spans 17 amino acids. V dropped 0 bases and J dropped 0 bases, with 13 bases sitting between them.

The chain uses TRBV28 and TRBJ1-1; possible D gene TRBD1, 5 bases. V was shortened by 3 bases and J by 3 bases, with 11 bases between the two germline ends. Germline CDR1 and CDR2: MDHEN and SYDVKM. The CDR3 totals 14 residues. Here the CDR3 reads CASSLGLGYTEAFF. CDR3 DNA: TGTGCCAGCAGTTTGGGGCTCGGGTACACTGAAGCTTTCTTT.

The chain recombines TRBV7-3 with TRBJ2-2; no firm D call. The CDR3 is 16 residues long. From germline, CDR1 is SGHTA and CDR2 FQGTGA. V was shortened by 1 base and J by 2 bases, with 11 bases between the two germline ends. The CDR3 DNA reads as TGTGCCAGCAGCTTAAGGAGACTTACAAACACCGGGGAGCTGTTTTTT. Protein sequence: CASSLRRLTNTGELFF.